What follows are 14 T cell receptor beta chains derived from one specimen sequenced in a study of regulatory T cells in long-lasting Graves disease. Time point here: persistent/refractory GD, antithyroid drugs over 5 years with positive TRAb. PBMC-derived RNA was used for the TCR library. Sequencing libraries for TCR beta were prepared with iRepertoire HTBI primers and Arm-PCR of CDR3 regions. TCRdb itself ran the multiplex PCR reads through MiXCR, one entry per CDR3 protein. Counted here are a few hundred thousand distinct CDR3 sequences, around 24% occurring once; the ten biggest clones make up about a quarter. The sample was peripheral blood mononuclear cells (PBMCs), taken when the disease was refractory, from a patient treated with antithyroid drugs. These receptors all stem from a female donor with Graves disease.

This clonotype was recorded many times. CDR3 nucleotide sequence: TGCAGTGCTAGCCGGCCCCCCCCGCGACAGCGGGAGACCCAGTACTTC. Protein sequence: CSASRPPPRQRETQYF. V usage is TRBV20-1 and J usage is TRBJ2-5, with D possibly being TRBD1 or TRBD2 (5 bases each). Germline CDR1 DFQATT, CDR2 SNEGSKA (reference sequence). CDR3 length equals 16 residues. V lost 3 bases and J lost 5, with 22 bases in between.

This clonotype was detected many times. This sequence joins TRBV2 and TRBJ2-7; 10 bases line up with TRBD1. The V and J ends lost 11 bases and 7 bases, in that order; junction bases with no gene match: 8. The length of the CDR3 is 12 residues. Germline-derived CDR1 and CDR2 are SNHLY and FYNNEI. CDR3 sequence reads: CAAGQGVREQYF. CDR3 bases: TGTGCCGCTGGACAGGGGGTGAGGGAGCAGTACTTC.

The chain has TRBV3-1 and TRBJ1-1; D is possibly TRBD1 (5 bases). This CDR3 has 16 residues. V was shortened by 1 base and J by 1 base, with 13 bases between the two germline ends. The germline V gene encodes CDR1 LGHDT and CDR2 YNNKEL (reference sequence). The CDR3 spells CASSQGSRRGNTEAFF. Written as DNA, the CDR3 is TGTGCCAGCAGCCAAGGTAGTCGTAGGGGGAACACTGAAGCTTTCTTT.

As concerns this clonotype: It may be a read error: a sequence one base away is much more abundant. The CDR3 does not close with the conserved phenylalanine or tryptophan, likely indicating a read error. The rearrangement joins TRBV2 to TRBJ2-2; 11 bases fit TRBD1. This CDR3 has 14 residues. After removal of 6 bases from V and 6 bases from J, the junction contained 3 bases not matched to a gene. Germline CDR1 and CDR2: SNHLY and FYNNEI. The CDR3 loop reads CASRGTGGPGELFL. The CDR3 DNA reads TGTGCCAGCAGGGGGACAGGGGGACCCGGGGAGCTGTTTCTT.

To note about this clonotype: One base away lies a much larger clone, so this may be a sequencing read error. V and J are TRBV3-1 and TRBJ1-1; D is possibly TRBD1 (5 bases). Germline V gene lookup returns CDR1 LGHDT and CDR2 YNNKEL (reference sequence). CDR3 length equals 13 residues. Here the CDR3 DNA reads TGTGCCAGCAGCCAAAAGGGGAACACTGGAGCTTTCTTT. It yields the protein CASSQKGNTGAFF.

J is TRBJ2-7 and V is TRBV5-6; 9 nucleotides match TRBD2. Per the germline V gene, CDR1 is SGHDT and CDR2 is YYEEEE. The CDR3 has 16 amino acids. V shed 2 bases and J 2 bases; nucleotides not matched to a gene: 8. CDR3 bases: TGTGCCAGCAGCTTTACATCTAGCGGGAACACCTACGAGCAGTACTTC. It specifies CASSFTSSGNTYEQYF.

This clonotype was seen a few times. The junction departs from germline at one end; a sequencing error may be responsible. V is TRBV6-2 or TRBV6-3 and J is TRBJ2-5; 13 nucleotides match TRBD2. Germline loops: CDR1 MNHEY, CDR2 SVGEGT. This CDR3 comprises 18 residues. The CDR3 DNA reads TGTGCCAGCAGTGACTCGGGACTAGCGGGAATATTACAAGAGACCCAGTACTTC. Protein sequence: CASSDSGLAGILQETQYF.

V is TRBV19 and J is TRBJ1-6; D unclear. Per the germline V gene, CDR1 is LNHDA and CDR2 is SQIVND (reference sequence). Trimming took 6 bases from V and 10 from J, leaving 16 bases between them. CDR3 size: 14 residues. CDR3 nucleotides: TGTGCCAGTAGAGGGTCGGCAGAAGTATCACCCCTCCACTTT. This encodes CASRGSAEVSPLHF. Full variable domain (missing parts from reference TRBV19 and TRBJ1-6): DGGITQSPKYLFRKEGQNVTLSCEQNLNHDAMYWYRQDPGQGLRLIYYSQIVNDFQKGDIAEGYSVSREKKESFPLTVTSAQKNPTAFYLCASRGSAEVSPLHFGNGTRLTVT.

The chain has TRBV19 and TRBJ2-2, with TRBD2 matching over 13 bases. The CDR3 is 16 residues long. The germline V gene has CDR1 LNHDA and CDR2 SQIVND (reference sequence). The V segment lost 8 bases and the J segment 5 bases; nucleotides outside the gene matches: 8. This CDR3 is CASRTSGGIGTGELFF. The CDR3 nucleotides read TGTGCCAGTCGGACTAGCGGGGGCATCGGGACCGGGGAGCTGTTTTTT.

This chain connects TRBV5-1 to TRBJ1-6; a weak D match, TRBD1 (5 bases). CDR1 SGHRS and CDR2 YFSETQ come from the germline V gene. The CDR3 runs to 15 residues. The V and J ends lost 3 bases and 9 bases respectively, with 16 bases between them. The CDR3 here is CASSSKVGASSPLHF. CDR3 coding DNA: TGCGCCAGCAGCTCGAAAGTAGGGGCGAGTTCACCCCTCCACTTT.

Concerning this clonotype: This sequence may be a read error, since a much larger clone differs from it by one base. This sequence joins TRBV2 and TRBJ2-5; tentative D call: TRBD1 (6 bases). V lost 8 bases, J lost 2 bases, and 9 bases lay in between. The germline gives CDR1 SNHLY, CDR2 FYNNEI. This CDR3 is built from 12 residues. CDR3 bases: TGTGCCAGCGGACAGATACAAGAGACCCAGTACTTC. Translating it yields CASGQIQETQYF. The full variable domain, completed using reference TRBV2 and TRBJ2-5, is EPEVTQTPSHQVTQMGQEVILRCVPISNHLYFYWYRQILGQKVEFLVSFYNNEISEKSEIFDDQFSVERPDGSNFTLKIRSTKLEDSAMYFCASGQIQETQYFGPGTRLLVL.

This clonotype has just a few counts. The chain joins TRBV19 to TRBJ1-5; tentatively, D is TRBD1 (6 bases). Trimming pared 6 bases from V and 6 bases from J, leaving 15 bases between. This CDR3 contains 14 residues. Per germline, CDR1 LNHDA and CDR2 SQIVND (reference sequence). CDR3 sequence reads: CASSRGQGGQPQHF. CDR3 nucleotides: TGTGCCAGTAGCCGGGGGCAGGGCGGTCAGCCCCAGCATTTT. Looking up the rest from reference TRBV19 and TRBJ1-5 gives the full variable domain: DGGITQSPKYLFRKEGQNVTLSCEQNLNHDAMYWYRQDPGQGLRLIYYSQIVNDFQKGDIAEGYSVSREKKESFPLTVTSAQKNPTAFYLCASSRGQGGQPQHFGDGTRLSIL.

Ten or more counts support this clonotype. The CDR3 is CASSPFYNQPQHF. CDR3 in DNA: TGTGCCAGCAGCCCATTCTACAATCAGCCCCAGCATTTT. The J gene is TRBJ1-5, the V gene TRBV2; D remains ambiguous. Deletions cut 6 bases from V and 3 bases from J, with 9 bases between. Germline V CDR1 and CDR2: SNHLY, FYNNEI. The CDR3 extends over 13 amino acids.

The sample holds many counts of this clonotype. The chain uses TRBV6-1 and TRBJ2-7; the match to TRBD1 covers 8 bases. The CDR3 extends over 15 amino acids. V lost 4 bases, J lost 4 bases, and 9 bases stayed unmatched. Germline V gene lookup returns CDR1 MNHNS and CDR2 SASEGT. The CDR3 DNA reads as TGTGCCAGCAGTGTTTCGGCCACAGGGGGTTACGAGCAGTACTTC. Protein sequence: CASSVSATGGYEQYF.